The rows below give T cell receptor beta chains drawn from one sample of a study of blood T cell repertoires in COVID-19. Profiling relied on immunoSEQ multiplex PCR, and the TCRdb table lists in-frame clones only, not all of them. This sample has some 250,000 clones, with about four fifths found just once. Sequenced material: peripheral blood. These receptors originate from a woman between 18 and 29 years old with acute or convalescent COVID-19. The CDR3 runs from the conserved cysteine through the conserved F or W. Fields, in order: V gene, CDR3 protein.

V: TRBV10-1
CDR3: CASSETAWPQHNEQFF

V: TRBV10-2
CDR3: CASSEPGGYEQYF

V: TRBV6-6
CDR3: CASTRQGGQETQYF

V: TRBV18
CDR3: CASSPVLASSPEQFF

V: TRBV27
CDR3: CASSLYPVGQGLTQYF

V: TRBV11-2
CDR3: CASSLAGQGAGNGYTF

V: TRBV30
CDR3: CAWSPASGRGYEQYF

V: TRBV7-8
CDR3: CASSPRDRSLGYGYTF

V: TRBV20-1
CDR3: CSATLPQHF

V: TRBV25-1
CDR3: CASSDQSYEQYF

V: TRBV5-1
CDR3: CASSSGDLPYNEQFF

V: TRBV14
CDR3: CASSQTGGVYGYTF

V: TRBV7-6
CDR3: CASSPHRGPAYNEQFF

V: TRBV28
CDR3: CASDSPGQLSSYNSPLHF

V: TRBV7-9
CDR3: CASSFPGIPNTGELFF

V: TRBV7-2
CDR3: CASSFGGLETQYF

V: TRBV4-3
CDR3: CASSQVHQAFGYNEQFF

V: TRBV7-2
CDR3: CASSGRGTEYGYTF

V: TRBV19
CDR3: CASSRNYRDRGLNTEAFF

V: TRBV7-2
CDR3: CASSQSTYNEQFF

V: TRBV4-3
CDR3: CASSQDRQMSSYNEQFF

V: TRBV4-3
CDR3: CASSQQGGVNEKLFF

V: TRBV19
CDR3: CASSAKTGGLNTEAFF

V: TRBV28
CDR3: CASSLPGVYEQYF

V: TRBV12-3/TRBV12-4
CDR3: CASRLNEQFF

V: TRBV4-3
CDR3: CASSLERRETQYF

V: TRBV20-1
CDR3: CSAAQGNEQFF

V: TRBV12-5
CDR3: CASGLTVDGTSGSSEQFF

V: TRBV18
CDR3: CASSPAGGDTYEQYF

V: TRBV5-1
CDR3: CASRKTLESQRYTF

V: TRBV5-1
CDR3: CASSLLSGRETQYF

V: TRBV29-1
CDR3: CSFSGGFYEQYF

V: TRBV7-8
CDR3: CASSFSNYGYTF

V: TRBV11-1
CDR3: CASSLSPAGANVLTF

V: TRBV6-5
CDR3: CASSYFEGARTEAFF

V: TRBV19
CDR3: CASSGTGGNYGYTF

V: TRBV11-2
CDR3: CASSLVGGTSGANVLTF

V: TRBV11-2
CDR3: CASSLGTVDYEQYF

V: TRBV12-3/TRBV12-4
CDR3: CASNEGNTGELFF

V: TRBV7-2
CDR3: CASSLVGTGHGTEAFF

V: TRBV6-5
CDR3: CASSYKRSSYEQYF

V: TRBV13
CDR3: CASSWGGLARKSSYNEQFF